The clone carrying this TCR beta chain was detected only a few times. The sample belongs to a study of beta chain features in type 1 diabetes. What was sequenced were expressed TCRB transcripts, since all of the isolated RNA had been reverse transcribed. Using immunoSEQ multiplex PCR, the repertoire was profiled, and TCRdb retains in-frame clones only, with some absent. This sample has 900,000 or so clones, with under 20% found just once. The CDR3 extends over 14 amino acids. V was cut by 6 bases and J by 0 bases, with 11 bases left in between. Germline assignment: CDR1 SNHLY and CDR2 FYNNEI. Input material: naive CD4+ T cells from blood. The chain carries TRBV2 and TRBJ2-5; D is unclear. This TCR came from a woman aged 18 to 35 in good health. CDR3 loop: CASRARLNQETQYF. CDR3 DNA: TGTGCCAGCAGGGCCCGGTTGAACCAAGAGACCCAGTACTTC.